Presented here are 8 T cell receptor beta chains from one specimen sequenced in a study of blood T cell repertoires in COVID-19. Here immunoSEQ multiplex PCR was the method, and the copy in TCRdb shows in-frame clones only, minus some. The data show some 240,000 clones, around 80% seen once. The sequenced sample consisted of peripheral blood. These receptors all come from a woman in her 70s with acute or convalescent COVID-19.

The genes are TRBV10-3 and TRBJ1-4; possible D gene TRBD1, 5 bases. The germline V gene encodes CDR1 ENHRY and CDR2 SYGVKD. The CDR3 spans 16 residues. Trimming took 6 bases from V and 8 from J, leaving 22 bases between them. CDR3 residues: CAISPISGQTIEKLFF. As DNA, the CDR3 is TGTGCCATCAGCCCGATTTCCGGACAAACTATAGAAAAACTGTTTTTT.

The J gene is TRBJ1-4, the V gene TRBV27; possible D gene TRBD1, 6 bases. The CDR3 extends over 19 amino acids. V was trimmed by 0 bases and J by 4 bases, leaving 21 bases between them. Germline lookup yields CDR1 MNHEY and CDR2 SMNVEV (reference sequence). In DNA, the CDR3 is TGTGCCAGCAGTTTATCGTGGGAGGGGACAAGCTCCCGTAATGAAAAACTGTTTTTT. It specifies CASSLSWEGTSSRNEKLFF.

This clone was observed a few times. The rearrangement links TRBV10-3 to TRBJ2-3, with TRBD2 identical over 13 bases. Germline CDR1 and CDR2: ENHRY and SYGVKD. With 0 bases clipped from V and 2 bases from J, the junction kept 11 bases outside the gene matches. The CDR3 contains 20 residues. Written as DNA, the CDR3 is TGTGCCATCAGTGAGTCGAGCGGGACTAGCGGGGAGCCATCCACAGATACGCAGTATTTT. It translates to CAISESSGTSGEPSTDTQYF.

This clone was observed a single time. The genes are TRBV21-1 and TRBJ1-5; the table calls TRBD1, which could not be checked here. TRBV21-1 is marked as a pseudogene. This CDR3 is built from 17 residues. The DNA for the CDR3 is TGTGCCAGCAATATCCTAGAGGACAGGCCGCTGGATCAGCCCCAGCATTTT. Translation gives CASNILEDRPLDQPQHF.

The chain employs TRBV2 and TRBJ1-2; 8 bases agree with TRBD1. Trimming took 2 bases from V and 5 from J; bases not matched to a gene: 13. Germline V lookup: CDR1 SNHLY, CDR2 FYNNEI. The CDR3 is 17 residues long. The CDR3 DNA is TGTGCCAGCAGTGAAAGATACCCAGGGGGCAGTTCTTATGGCTACACCTTC. It translates to CASSERYPGGSSYGYTF.

J is TRBJ2-2 and V is TRBV2; 9 nucleotides line up with TRBD1. The germline gives CDR1 SNHLY, CDR2 FYNNEI. V lost 6 bases and J lost 4; bases outside the gene matches: 21. The CDR3 contains 20 residues. CDR3 region: CASSEPRDRERFGSTGELFF. The CDR3 bases are TGTGCCAGCAGCGAACCCCGGGACAGGGAGAGGTTTGGGAGCACCGGGGAGCTGTTTTTT.

The chain has TRBV18 and TRBJ2-7; maybe TRBD1 (6 bases). Between the trimmed V and J ends, which lost 1 base and 1 base, there was a span of 11 bases. The germline gives CDR1 KGHSH, CDR2 LQKENI. The length of the CDR3 is 15 residues. CDR3 residues: CASSPQGVPSYEQYF. The CDR3 DNA is TGTGCCAGCTCACCACAGGGGGTTCCTTCCTACGAGCAGTACTTC.

This chain uses TRBV5-1 with TRBJ2-3, with TRBD1 matching over 8 bases. The CDR3 runs to 16 residues. CDR1 is SGHRS, CDR2 YFSETQ, per germline. The junction had 7 bases not matched to a gene; V was cut back by 0 bases and J by 4 bases. Here the CDR3 reads CASSLAGGMGADTQYF. CDR3 nucleotide sequence: TGCGCCAGCAGCTTGGCAGGGGGCATGGGGGCAGATACGCAGTATTTT.